The 17 T cell receptor beta chains below all came from one sample that was sequenced in a study of blood T cells in healthy people across ages. Together with a sample-barcoded 5' primer, a J-beta primer mix was included in a second PCR lasting about 7 to 12 cycles. TCRdb recomputed calls from the 5' RACE reads with MiXCR, one row per CDR3 protein. The table lists around 2 million distinct CDR3 sequences, 30% to 40% of them singletons. The specimen sequenced was blood. These receptors originate from a human donor in good health.

Concerning this clonotype itself: The likely explanation is a read error, given a far larger clone one base away. The chain has TRBV7-2 and TRBJ2-5, with TRBD2 matching over 12 bases. CDR1 SGHTA and CDR2 FQGNSA come from the germline V gene. The CDR3 runs to 15 residues. In DNA, the CDR3 is TGTGCCAGCAGCTTAACTAGCGGGGGGCAAGAGGCCCAGTACTTC. This sequence encodes CASSLTSGGQEAQYF.

The genes are TRBV20-1 and TRBJ2-5; 9 bases fit TRBD2. The J segment lost 11 bases and the V segment lost 5 bases, leaving 12 bases of the junction unmatched. CDR3 size: 13 residues. The germline gives CDR1 DFQATT, CDR2 SNEGSKA (reference sequence). Written as DNA, the CDR3 is TGCAGTGCTCCAAGAGCGGGAGGTCGGGAGCAGTACTTC. It codes for CSAPRAGGREQYF.

The genes are TRBV12-3 or TRBV12-4 and TRBJ2-7; weak D call: TRBD2 (6 bases). With 5 bases removed from V and 3 bases from J, the gap between germline ends came to 20 bases. The CDR3 extends over 16 amino acids. Here the CDR3 reads CASSISGGAFDYEQYF. The CDR3 region has the DNA TGTGCCAGCAGTATCTCAGGAGGGGCGTTTGACTACGAGCAGTACTTC.

This clonotype was observed many times. V and J are TRBV3-1 and TRBJ2-7, with 9 positions matching TRBD2. CDR1 and CDR2 (germline): LGHDT, YNNKEL (reference sequence). V gave up 4 bases and J gave up 5 bases; unmatched junction bases: 0. This CDR3 is 12 amino acids long. The CDR3 spells CASSRLADEQYF. CDR3 nucleotide sequence: TGTGCCAGCAGCCGACTAGCGGACGAGCAGTACTTC.

The sample holds a few counts of this clonotype. At one boundary the junction diverges from the germline segment, which might be a read error. The chain recombines TRBV5-1 with TRBJ2-3, with 11 bases aligning to TRBD2. CDR3 length equals 19 residues. Germline V gene data show CDR1 as SGHRS and CDR2 as YFSETQ. CDR3 sequence (DNA): TGCGCCGGCAGCCGCTTCCTAGCGGGGGGCAAAGATAGCACAGATACGCAGTATTTT. Residues: CAGSRFLAGGKDSTDTQYF.

The rearrangement links TRBV7-9 to TRBJ1-2; the D gene is possibly TRBD1 (6 bases). The CDR3 is made up of 14 amino acids. Germline assignment: CDR1 SEHNR and CDR2 FQNEAQ (reference sequence). The germline V and J ends were trimmed by 5 bases and 6 bases, with 16 bases remaining between them. CDR3 coding DNA: TGTGCCAGCAGCCTAACGCAGGGGTTGAATGGCTACACCTTC. This codes for CASSLTQGLNGYTF.

The chain uses TRBV4-3 and TRBJ2-5; D is unresolved. Germline lookup yields CDR1 LGHNA and CDR2 YSLEER. V was shortened by 0 bases and J by 7 bases, with 9 bases between the two germline ends. The CDR3 has 13 residues. The CDR3 bases are TGCGCCAGCAGCCAAGATCTGTATGGGACCCAGTACTTC. Residues: CASSQDLYGTQYF.

This clonotype came up a few times. The chain employs TRBV29-1 and TRBJ1-1; D not resolved. This CDR3 has 12 residues. CDR1 and CDR2 (germline): SQVTM, ANQGSEA. Trimming shortened V by 4 bases and J by 5 bases, and 11 bases separated the two germline ends. Here the CDR3 DNA reads TGCAGCGTTGTCCGGGTCCGGACTGAAGCTTTCTTT. As protein: CSVVRVRTEAFF.

This clonotype was found many times. V and J are TRBV5-6 and TRBJ2-4; 7 bases are a match to TRBD1. The V gene end was trimmed by 1 base and the J gene end by 6 bases; junction bases not matched to a gene: 4. This CDR3 contains 14 residues. Germline assignment: CDR1 SGHDT and CDR2 YYEEEE. In DNA form, the CDR3 reads TGTGCCAGCAGCTTGTTGGACAGGATAAACATTCAGTACTTC. This translates into CASSLLDRINIQYF.

V gene TRBV6-6 combines with J gene TRBJ1-2, with 9 bases aligning to TRBD1. The CDR3 is 13 amino acids. With V trimmed by 7 bases and J by 3 bases, 3 bases remained unmatched. CDR1 and CDR2 (germline): MNHNY, SVGAGI (reference sequence). The DNA for the CDR3 is TGTGCCAGCACCAGGGACAGGGACTATGGCTACACCTTC. Its protein product is CASTRDRDYGYTF.

V usage is TRBV20-1 and J usage is TRBJ2-4; 8 nucleotides match TRBD2. The CDR3 extends over 19 amino acids. V gave up 1 base and J gave up 0 bases; unmatched junction bases: 14. CDR1 is DFQATT, CDR2 SNEGSKA, per germline (reference sequence). The CDR3 DNA is TGCAGTGCTAGAGCCTTAACCCCGGGGGGGACCCTAGCCAAAAACATTCAGTACTTC. As protein: CSARALTPGGTLAKNIQYF.

This clonotype was found a few times. The chain has TRBV12-3 or TRBV12-4 and TRBJ2-3; D possibly corresponds to TRBD2 (6 bases). The CDR3 is 14 residues long. With 6 bases removed from V and 4 bases from J, the gap between germline ends came to 14 bases. The CDR3, as DNA: TGTGCCAGCAGGTATACTAGCCGGGCAGATACGCAGTATTTT. As protein: CASRYTSRADTQYF.

This sequence joins TRBV3-1 and TRBJ2-1; D may be TRBD2 (6 bases). The germline gives CDR1 LGHDT, CDR2 YNNKEL (reference sequence). The CDR3 extends over 14 amino acids. The V and J ends lost 4 bases and 10 bases respectively, with 17 bases between them. CDR3 DNA sequence: TGTGCCAGCAGCCCCCGCCCCTCGGGAGACGAGCAGTTCTTC. Amino acids: CASSPRPSGDEQFF.

The V gene is TRBV9, the J gene TRBJ2-5, with 8 bases aligning to TRBD1. Germline lookup yields CDR1 SGDLS and CDR2 YYNGEE. CDR3 length: 17 residues. Trimming at V came to 3 bases and at J to 5 bases, leaving 15 bases not matched to a gene. The CDR3 coding sequence is TGTGCCAGCAGCGGCCATCCAGGGGGCGTAGGTCGGGAGACCCAGTACTTC. Translation gives CASSGHPGGVGRETQYF.

The rearrangement uses TRBV20-1 and TRBJ1-5; D possibly corresponds to TRBD1 (5 bases). V was cut by 5 bases and J by 3 bases, with 14 bases left in between. The germline V gene encodes CDR1 DFQATT and CDR2 SNEGSKA (reference sequence). The CDR3 spans 14 residues. The CDR3 here is CSARRDGYNQPQHF. As DNA, the CDR3 is TGCAGTGCTCGCCGGGACGGGTACAATCAGCCCCAGCATTTT.

The J gene is TRBJ2-7, the V gene TRBV7-9, with D possibly matching TRBD1 (6 bases). The germline CDR1 and CDR2 sequences are SEHNR and FQNEAQ (reference sequence). The CDR3 runs 15 residues. The germline V and J ends were trimmed by 1 base and 6 bases, with 16 bases remaining between them. As DNA, the CDR3 is TGTGCCAGCAGCTTAGGGGGATTGACAGGATCCGAGCAGTACTTC. This gives the protein CASSLGGLTGSEQYF.

The chain carries TRBV5-1 and TRBJ2-3; TRBD2 matches 9 bases. Looked up from germline, CDR1 is SGHRS and CDR2 is YFSETQ. The CDR3 sequence is 15 residues long. Trimming at V came to 2 bases and at J to 3 bases, leaving 4 bases not matched to a gene. The CDR3 nucleotides are TGCGCCAGCAGCTTCCTAGGACTAGCGACAGATACGCAGTATTTT. Translated: CASSFLGLATDTQYF.